The 23 T cell receptor beta chains presented below share a single source sample, sequenced in a study of tumor-infiltrating lymphocytes in primary liver carcinoma. From around 18-30 mg of unsorted bulk tissue, DNA and RNA were co-extracted together. Synthesis of TCR beta cDNA was carried out from 500 ng total RNA with a constant-region primer. Sequencing libraries for TCR beta derived from three nested multiplex PCR rounds that used slightly modified ARM-PCR. With TRBV1-TRBV30 forward primers and a C-beta reverse primer, the first two PCR rounds were run for nine to eleven cycles each. MiXCR, applied by TCRdb to the multiplex PCR reads, yields one record per CDR3 protein. The data contain fewer than 250,000 distinct CDR3 sequences, 85% of them singletons. Sequencing used tumor tissue from primary liver carcinoma. The receptor set was obtained from a man aged 40-50 years with primary liver carcinoma and hepatitis B virus infection.

V is TRBV6-5 and J is TRBJ1-1; 7 bases are shared with TRBD1. The CDR3 is 13 residues long. The V gene end was trimmed by 7 bases and the J gene end by 5 bases; junction bases not matched to a gene: 7. The V gene's germline CDR1 is MNHEY and CDR2 SVGAGI. The CDR3 DNA sequence: TGTGCCAGCATTAGCAGGGGGGGGACTGAAGCTTTCTTT. Its translation is CASISRGGTEAFF.

Details on this clonotype: One junction end disagrees with the germline gene, perhaps due to a read error. CDR3 loop: CASSFGTSGETKYF. In nucleotides, the CDR3 is TGTGCCAGCAGCTTCGGGACTAGTGGAGAGACCAAGTACTTC. The V gene is TRBV5-8, the J gene TRBJ2-5; TRBD2 aligns across 8 bases. Germline CDR1 and CDR2: SGHTS and YDEGEE. The length of the CDR3 is 14 residues. Variable domain in full (rest from reference TRBV5-8 and TRBJ2-5): EAGVTQSPTHLIKTRGQQATLRCSPISGHTSVYWYQQALGLGLQFLLWYDEGEERNRGNFPPRFSGRQFPNYSSELNVNALELEDSALYLCASSFGTSGETKYFGPGTRLLVL.

The CDR3 region is CASSQDFAGLAGTPGAGELFF. CDR3 DNA: TGCGCCAGCAGCCAAGATTTCGCAGGACTAGCGGGTACCCCGGGGGCCGGGGAGCTGTTTTTT. The chain is built from TRBV4-3 and TRBJ2-2; 11 bases agree with TRBD2. Germline V gene sequence: CDR1 LGHNA, CDR2 YSLEER. J gave up 6 bases and V 0 bases, and 18 bases lay outside the gene matches. The CDR3 loop spans 21 amino acids.

As to this clonotype: An end of the junction does not agree with germline; a read error may underlie this. This chain joins TRBV5-4 and TRBJ2-3, with 10 bases that match TRBD2. The CDR3 has 17 residues. CDR1 is SGHNT and CDR2 is YYREEE in the germline V gene (reference sequence). The CDR3 bases are TGTGCGAGCAGCGCCCCCGGGACTAGCGCTGGGGGGGTTATGCAGTATTTT. This sequence encodes CASSAPGTSAGGVMQYF.

V gene TRBV14 combines with J gene TRBJ1-2, with D uncertain. From germline, CDR1 is SGHDN and CDR2 FVKESK. The length of the CDR3 is 13 residues. Trimming took off 6 bases at V and 8 bases at J, with 16 bases between the two ends. DNA of the CDR3: TGTGCCAGCAGTCAATATTTGGAGTCAGGCTACACCTTC. Its translation is CASSQYLESGYTF.

As concerns this clonotype: Its ends do not fully match the called genes, so a read error is possible. The chain carries TRBV28 and TRBJ2-4; the match to TRBD1 covers 8 bases. CDR3 length: 15 residues. CDR1 is MDHEN and CDR2 is SYDVKM in the germline V gene. CDR3 region: CACSSQGAGKKIQYF. The CDR3 nucleotides are TGTGCCTGCAGTTCTCAGGGGGCGGGAAAAAAGATTCAGTACTTC.

Worth noting for this clonotype: The junction and the germline gene differ at one end; a read error may be behind it. V is TRBV5-6 and J is TRBJ1-5, with TRBD1 as a possible D gene (5 bases). Germline loops: CDR1 SGHDT, CDR2 YYEEEE. This CDR3 is built from 15 residues. The CDR3: CTSSILGRGNQPQHF. The CDR3 DNA reads as TGTACCAGCAGCATATTGGGCAGGGGCAATCAGCCCCAGCATTTT.

The chain recombines TRBV10-3 with TRBJ1-1; 7 nucleotides line up with TRBD1. The CDR3 sequence is 15 residues long. The germline gives CDR1 ENHRY, CDR2 SYGVKD. J lost 2 bases, V lost 10 bases, and 13 bases had no gene match. The chain's CDR3 is CATKRGDSDNTEAFF. In nucleotides, the CDR3 is TGTGCCACCAAGCGTGGGGACAGTGATAACACTGAAGCTTTCTTT.

The V gene is TRBV10-2, the J gene TRBJ1-2; TRBD1 matches at 9 bases. The CDR3 has 14 amino acids. J lost 10 bases, V lost 3 bases, and 9 bases had no gene match. Germline assignment: CDR1 WSHSY and CDR2 SAAADI. The CDR3 protein is CASSEQGANCDYTF. The CDR3 DNA sequence: TGCGCCAGCAGTGAACAGGGGGCAAACTGTGACTACACCTTC.

Points on this clonotype: A much larger clone lies one base from this, so it may be a read error. This CDR3 is CASSSAWELFF. The CDR3 DNA sequence: TGCGCCAGCAGCTCAGCCTGGGAGCTGTTCTTC. The chain links TRBV5-1 to TRBJ2-1; D perhaps matches TRBD2 (5 bases). Germline CDR1 is SGHRS and CDR2 is YFSETQ. CDR3 length: 11 amino acids.

The chain recombines TRBV12-3 or TRBV12-4 with TRBJ2-1; tentatively, D is TRBD2 (6 bases). Trimming shortened V by 10 bases and J by 10 bases, and 20 bases separated the two germline ends. The CDR3 loop spans 13 amino acids. CDR3 coding DNA: TGTGCCATTAGTTTATCCGACGGGGGAGAGCAGTTCTTC. Amino acid sequence: CAISLSDGGEQFF.

With regard to this clonotype: This may come from a read error, since a much larger clone is one base off. The rearrangement uses TRBV28 and TRBJ2-5; either TRBD1 or TRBD2 may fit D (7 bases each). CDR1 is MDHEN, CDR2 SYDVKM, per germline. The CDR3 is made up of 14 amino acids. Written as DNA, the CDR3 is TGTGCCAGCACCCCAGGGGGGGGACGAGAGACCCATTACTTC. Protein sequence: CASTPGGGRETHYF. Complete variable domain (other parts from reference TRBV28 and TRBJ2-5): DVKVTQSSRYLVKRTGEKVFLECVQDMDHENMFWYRQDPGLGLRLIYFSYDVKMKEKGDIPEGYSVSREKKERFSLILESASTNQTSMYLCASTPGGGRETHYFGPGTRLLVL.

Comments on this clonotype: One end of the junction fails to match germline, which may point to a read error. The gene calls are TRBV6-5 and TRBJ1-4; a possible D gene is TRBD1 (6 bases). CDR1 MNHEY and CDR2 SVGAGI come from the germline V gene. There are 16 residues in the CDR3. The CDR3 spells CVSSFTGLATNEKLFF. CDR3 in DNA: TGTGTCAGCAGCTTTACAGGGCTTGCAACAAATGAAAAACTGTTTTTT.

CDR3 in DNA: TGCAGCTCATCAGCAGAGGGCCGAGAGACCCAGTACTTC. It is translated as CSSSAEGRETQYF. The gene calls are TRBV29-1 and TRBJ2-5; D possibly corresponds to TRBD2 (5 bases). The CDR3 loop spans 13 amino acids. Germline CDR1 is SQVTM and CDR2 is ANQGSEA. V lost 8 bases and J lost 4, with 17 bases in between. The variable domain in full, completed from reference TRBV29-1 and TRBJ2-5, reads SAVISQKPSRDICQRGTSLTIQCQVDSQVTMMFWYRQQPGQSLTLIATANQGSEATYESGFVIDKFPISRPNLTFSTLTVSNMSPEDSSIYLCSSSAEGRETQYFGPGTRLLVL.

This clonotype occurred once. A read error may account for a junction end that differs from germline. This chain links TRBV11-1 with TRBJ2-4; TRBD2 agrees at 8 bases. The length of the CDR3 is 17 residues. Germline loops: CDR1 SGHAT, CDR2 FQDESV (reference sequence). The DNA for the CDR3 is TGTGCCGGCAGCTTTCCCGGGACTAGTGGGACTAAAAACATTCAGCACTTC. Protein product: CAGSFPGTSGTKNIQHF.

This chain connects TRBV5-1 to TRBJ2-5, with 7 bases lining up with TRBD2. CDR3 length: 15 amino acids. J gave up 4 bases and V 0 bases, and 6 bases lay outside the gene matches. CDR1 and CDR2 from the germline V gene are SGHRS and YFSETQ. CDR3 bases: TGCGCCAGCAGCTTGGCCTGGACTAGAGGAGAGACCCAGTACTTC. Amino acids: CASSLAWTRGETQYF. The full variable domain, completed using reference TRBV5-1 and TRBJ2-5, is KAGVTQTPRYLIKTRGQQVTLSCSPISGHRSVSWYQQTPGQGLQFLFEYFSETQRNKGNFPGRFSGRQFSNSRSEMNVSTLELGDSALYLCASSLAWTRGETQYFGPGTRLLVL.

Comment on this clonotype: With a much larger clone just one base away, this may be a read error. This sequence joins TRBV7-9 and TRBJ2-7; 9 bases fit TRBD2. CDR1 SEHNR and CDR2 FQNEAQ come from the germline V gene (reference sequence). There are 14 residues in the CDR3. The DNA of the CDR3 is TGTGACAGCAGCGATCCTAGCGGGGCGGACGAGCAGTACTTC. Its translation: CDSSDPSGADEQYF.

As regards this clonotype: At one end the junction does not follow the germline gene, possibly because of a read error. The J gene is TRBJ2-2, the V gene TRBV11-3, with 8 bases that match TRBD2. The CDR3 contains 14 residues. From germline, CDR1 is SGHNT and CDR2 YENEEA. CDR3 region: CASSKSGGPGELLF. The CDR3 DNA is TGTGCCAGCAGCAAGAGCGGGGGCCCCGGGGAGTTGCTTTTT.

This clonotype was counted at least ten times. The rearrangement uses TRBV28 and TRBJ2-3; TRBD1 matches 8 bases. The V gene's germline CDR1 is MDHEN and CDR2 SYDVKM. The CDR3 is made up of 13 amino acids. V lost 6 bases and J lost 5; bases outside the gene matches: 4. CDR3 DNA sequence: TGTGCCAGCAGATTACAGGGGGTAGATACGCAGTATTTT. This encodes CASRLQGVDTQYF. The whole variable domain, remainder taken from reference TRBV28 and TRBJ2-3, is DVKVTQSSRYLVKRTGEKVFLECVQDMDHENMFWYRQDPGLGLRLIYFSYDVKMKEKGDIPEGYSVSREKKERFSLILESASTNQTSMYLCASRLQGVDTQYFGPGTRLTVL.

Regarding this clonotype: At one end, the junction sequence differs from germline, possibly due to a read error. V and J are TRBV11-2 and TRBJ1-4; 7 nucleotides agree with TRBD1. The CDR3 has 16 residues. From germline, CDR1 is SGHAT and CDR2 FQNNGV. CDR3 coding DNA: TGTGCCAGCAGCACCACGACAGGGTTTGATAATCAAAAACTGTTTTTT. It encodes CASSTTTGFDNQKLFF. The complete variable domain, with remaining parts taken from reference TRBV11-2 and TRBJ1-4, reads EAGVAQSPRYKIIEKRQSVAFWCNPISGHATLYWYQQILGQGPKLLIQFQNNGVVDDSQLPKDRFSAERLKGVDSTLKIQPAKLEDSAVYLCASSTTTGFDNQKLFFGSGTQLSVL.

The V call is TRBV29-1, the J call TRBJ2-7; 8 nucleotides match TRBD2. Germline CDR1 and CDR2: SQVTM and ANQGSEA. V lost 7 bases to trimming and J lost 8 bases; unmatched junction nucleotides: 13. The CDR3 covers 13 residues. The CDR3 DNA is TGCAGCGGGCGACTAACGGGAGGGCATAAGCAGTACTTC. Translation: CSGRLTGGHKQYF.

In regard to this clonotype: Because the CDR3 is missing its conserved closing phenylalanine or tryptophan, this is likely a read error. The chain carries TRBV6-6 and TRBJ1-3, with D possibly TRBD1 on 6 matching bases. The CDR3 length is 15 residues. The germline CDR1 and CDR2 sequences are MNHNY and SVGAGI (reference sequence). V shed 5 bases and J shed 2 bases, with 13 bases lying between them. CDR3 nucleotide sequence: TGTGCCAGCAGTCCCGGGGGGGGCCCTGGAAACACCATATATTCT. Residues: CASSPGGGPGNTIYS.

V and J are TRBV6-1 and TRBJ2-7; D perhaps matches TRBD1 (6 bases). The CDR3 has 14 amino acids. Germline V gene data show CDR1 as MNHNS and CDR2 as SASEGT. With 10 bases removed from V and 2 bases from J, the gap between germline ends came to 18 bases. The CDR3, as DNA: TGTGCCAACCAACGGACAGAGGTCCCCTACGAGCAGTACTTC. As protein: CANQRTEVPYEQYF.